These 27 T cell receptor beta chains originate from one sample sequenced in a study of regulatory T cells in long-lasting Graves disease (dated by TCRdb to about 2021). Library creation used multiplex PCR. Reads for this sample came from an Illumina HiSeq 4000. iRepertoire HTBI primers and Arm-PCR amplification of CDR3 regions were used to construct TCR beta libraries. TCRdb reprocessing: public reads trimmed at Q25 with fastp, clones called with MiXCR, in-frame beta chains kept. Rows matching on CDR3 protein sequence are summarized as one entry with the most common DNA and genes. This sample is represented by about 660,000 distinct CDR3 sequences; around 32% of them were singletons. Clones ranked in the top ten supply around 42% of the sample. According to the study, the label for this sample's time point signals: persistent/refractory GD, antithyroid drugs over 5 years with positive TRAb. RNA was extracted from PBMCs in TRIzol for both TCR sequencing and RNA sequencing.

The sample in question was peripheral blood mononuclear cells (PBMCs), obtained when the disease was refractory, from a patient treated with antithyroid drugs. The receptors come from a female donor with Graves disease.

The chain joins TRBV7-6 to TRBJ2-1; 8 bases line up with TRBD2. The length of the CDR3 is 16 residues. Losses at the gene ends were 3 bases for V and 7 bases for J; bases not matched to a gene: 11. Germline V gene lookup returns CDR1 SGHVS and CDR2 FNYEAQ. DNA for the CDR3: TGTGCCAGCAGCTTGTCGAGGGCGCGGGAGGAAAATGAGCAGTTCTTC. Translation gives CASSLSRAREENEQFF.

The chain's CDR3 is CASSNGLYTGELFF. The CDR3 DNA follows: TGTGCCAGCAGTAATGGACTATACACCGGGGAGCTGTTTTTT. The chain is built from TRBV6-1 and TRBJ2-2; a possible D gene is TRBD2 (6 bases). The V gene's germline CDR1 is MNHNS and CDR2 SASEGT. There are 14 residues in the CDR3. Trimming took 5 bases from V and 3 from J, leaving 10 bases between them.

CDR3 DNA: TGTGCCATAGGAGCTAATCAGCCCCAGCATTTT. It codes for CAIGANQPQHF. This chain connects TRBV19 to TRBJ1-5, with D hard to call. V shed 10 bases and J shed 4 bases, with 8 bases lying between them. Per germline, CDR1 LNHDA and CDR2 SQIVND (reference sequence). The CDR3 contains 11 residues. Full variable domain (missing parts from reference TRBV19 and TRBJ1-5): DGGITQSPKYLFRKEGQNVTLSCEQNLNHDAMYWYRQDPGQGLRLIYYSQIVNDFQKGDIAEGYSVSREKKESFPLTVTSAQKNPTAFYLCAIGANQPQHFGDGTRLSIL.

This sequence joins TRBV7-2 and TRBJ1-6; no firm D call. The V end was cut by 3 bases, the J end by 0 bases, with 12 bases between. The germline CDR1 and CDR2 sequences are SGHTA and FQGNSA. This CDR3 has 17 amino acids. The chain's CDR3 is CASSFYYRASYNSPLHF. The CDR3 region has the DNA TGTGCCAGCAGCTTTTACTATCGGGCCTCCTATAATTCACCCCTCCACTTT.

This clonotype has a handful of counts. CDR3 coding DNA: TGCAGTGCTCCCCGGGAGTCTAGCGGGCCCCAAGAGACCCAGTACTTC. Amino acid sequence: CSAPRESSGPQETQYF. This sequence joins TRBV20-1 and TRBJ2-5; 8 nucleotides agree with TRBD2. Per germline, CDR1 DFQATT and CDR2 SNEGSKA (reference sequence). The V gene end was trimmed by 5 bases and the J gene end by 1 base; junction bases not matched to a gene: 12. The CDR3 runs to 16 residues.

Many counts were recorded for this clonotype. The chain is built from TRBV28 and TRBJ1-1; 8 bases fit TRBD1. The CDR3 has 14 amino acids. V shed 6 bases, J shed 6 bases, and the junction held 9 bases outside the gene matches. The germline CDR1 and CDR2 sequences are MDHEN and SYDVKM. The CDR3 DNA is TGTGCCAGCAGCGCGGGACAGGTGTTGGCTGAAGCTTTCTTT. This gives the protein CASSAGQVLAEAFF.

Points on this clonotype: A read error is likely, as this CDR3 ends without the conserved phenylalanine or tryptophan. The chain couples TRBV2 to TRBJ2-7, with TRBD2 matching 10 bases. Germline CDR1 SNHLY, CDR2 FYNNEI. V lost 3 bases and J lost 1; bases outside the gene matches: 3. The CDR3 spans 15 residues. For the CDR3, the DNA is TGTGCCAGCAGTGATGCACTAGCGGGGTCCTACGAGCAGTACCTC. This encodes CASSDALAGSYEQYL.

The J gene is TRBJ1-1, the V gene TRBV24-1; no definite D call. The CDR3 contains 13 residues. Trimming left V 4 bases short and J 1 base short, with 6 bases between. CDR1 is KGHDR and CDR2 is SFDVKD in the germline V gene. The CDR3 region has the DNA TGTGCCACCAGTGAATACAGGAACACTGAAGCTTTCTTT. Protein: CATSEYRNTEAFF.

This clonotype was seen ten or more times. The chain uses TRBV28 and TRBJ1-5; D is unresolved. The CDR3 contains 14 residues. Deletions cut 3 bases from V and 3 bases from J, with 9 bases between. Germline V gene lookup returns CDR1 MDHEN and CDR2 SYDVKM. The CDR3 loop reads CASSFPQPNQPQHF. CDR3 DNA: TGTGCCAGCAGTTTTCCACAGCCCAATCAGCCCCAGCATTTT.

This sequence joins TRBV5-1 and TRBJ1-1, with D possibly matching TRBD1 (5 bases). Deletions cut 2 bases from V and 1 base from J, with 9 bases between. The germline V gene encodes CDR1 SGHRS and CDR2 YFSETQ. The CDR3 consists of 14 residues. The CDR3 nucleotides are TGCGCCAGCAGCTTCCTGGACACGAACACTGAAGCTTTCTTT. It yields the protein CASSFLDTNTEAFF.

The V and J genes are TRBV6-2 or TRBV6-3 and TRBJ2-2, with 11 bases aligning to TRBD1. The V segment lost 5 bases and the J segment 8 bases; nucleotides outside the gene matches: 4. Germline loops: CDR1 MNHEY, CDR2 SVGEGT. The CDR3 has 14 residues. Here the CDR3 reads CASSGQGAWGELFF. DNA for the CDR3: TGTGCCAGCAGTGGACAGGGGGCGTGGGGGGAGCTGTTTTTT.

V is TRBV7-3 and J is TRBJ2-2, with 9 bases identical to TRBD2. V was clipped by 2 bases and J by 7 bases; unmatched bases: 8. This CDR3 is built from 16 residues. Germline V gene sequence: CDR1 SGHTA, CDR2 FQGTGA. As DNA, the CDR3 is TGTGCCAGCAGCTTATTCCCTAGCGGGACGGGCGGGGAGCTGTTTTTT. This sequence encodes CASSLFPSGTGGELFF. The entire variable domain, with the rest obtained from reference TRBV7-3 and TRBJ2-2, is as follows: GAGVSQTPSNKVTEKGKYVELRCDPISGHTALYWYRQSLGQGPEFLIYFQGTGAADDSGLPNDRFFAVRPEGSVSTLKIQRTERGDSAVYLCASSLFPSGTGGELFFGEGSRLTVL.

This clonotype was detected many times. The chain is built from TRBV27 and TRBJ1-1; no definite D call. In germline, CDR1 is MNHEY, CDR2 SMNVEV (reference sequence). The CDR3 is made up of 14 amino acids. V dropped 7 bases and J dropped 2 bases, with 14 bases sitting between them. The CDR3 region has the DNA TGTGCCAGCAATCCTTTCGGCGCAAACACTGAAGCTTTCTTT. This sequence encodes CASNPFGANTEAFF.

The chain employs TRBV5-5 and TRBJ2-5; 9 nucleotides agree with TRBD2. V was clipped by 3 bases and J by 5 bases; unmatched bases: 5. The CDR3 spans 14 residues. CDR1 is SGHKS and CDR2 is YYEKEE in the germline V gene (reference sequence). The CDR3, as DNA: TGTGCCAGCAGCTCTAGCGGGGAAGGGGAGACCCAGTACTTC. Translating gives CASSSSGEGETQYF.

The chain links TRBV18 to TRBJ2-7; 7 bases are a match to TRBD1. This CDR3 has 15 amino acids. Germline V CDR1 and CDR2: KGHSH, LQKENI. J was trimmed by 2 bases and V by 5 bases; bases with no gene match: 9. The DNA of the CDR3 is TGTGCCAGCTCAACCTCAGGACAGGCCGCCTACGAGCAGTACTTC. It specifies CASSTSGQAAYEQYF. Together with reference TRBV18 and TRBJ2-7, the CDR3 gives the full variable domain: NAGVMQNPRHLVRRRGQEARLRCSPMKGHSHVYWYRQLPEEGLKFMVYLQKENIIDESGMPKERFSAEFPKEGPSILRIQQVVRGDSAAYFCASSTSGQAAYEQYFGPGTRLTVT.

This clonotype was seen once. One base away lies a much larger clone, so this may be a sequencing read error. The rearrangement joins TRBV12-5 to TRBJ1-2; no reliable D call. Germline V gene sequence: CDR1 LGHNT, CDR2 FRNRAP. Trimming cost V 4 bases and J 8 bases, with 11 bases left between them. The CDR3 sequence is 12 residues long. CDR3: CASGSFGPGYTF. DNA of the CDR3: TGTGCTAGTGGTTCCTTTGGCCCCGGCTACACCTTC.

For this clonotype: This may be a read error, as it is one base from a much larger clone. V usage is TRBV20-1 and J usage is TRBJ2-3; D may match TRBD1 or TRBD2 (5 bases each). Germline CDR1 and CDR2: DFQATT and SNEGSKA (reference sequence). V lost 1 base and J 11 bases, leaving 19 bases between the germline ends. This CDR3 contains 14 residues. The CDR3 nucleotides read TGCAGTGCTAGAGGAGGGGCTAAACCTGAGGGGCAGTATTTT. Translating it yields CSARGGAKPEGQYF.

The V gene is TRBV3-1, the J gene TRBJ2-3; TRBD2 might be the D (6 bases). With 1 base removed from V and 9 bases from J, the gap between germline ends came to 14 bases. The CDR3 consists of 14 residues. From germline, CDR1 is LGHDT and CDR2 YNNKEL (reference sequence). The CDR3 DNA reads TGTGCCAGCAGCCAAGGGCCGGGAGTGGGGACGCAGTATTTT. Translated: CASSQGPGVGTQYF.

The chain uses TRBV6-1 and TRBJ1-5; D unresolved. In germline, CDR1 is MNHNS, CDR2 SASEGT. CDR3 length equals 13 residues. V was clipped by 10 bases and J by 2 bases, with 12 bases between them. The CDR3 protein is CAIRFGGNQPQHF. The CDR3 DNA reads TGTGCCATCAGATTCGGGGGCAATCAGCCCCAGCATTTT.

V gene TRBV10-1 combines with J gene TRBJ2-3; 11 bases align to TRBD1. This CDR3 is 15 amino acids long. With 6 bases clipped from V and 5 bases from J, the junction kept 7 bases outside the gene matches. Germline CDR1 and CDR2: WNHNN and SYGVQD (reference sequence). As DNA, the CDR3 is TGCGCCAGCAGCGCCGGGACAGGGGGAATAGATACGCAGTATTTT. Translated: CASSAGTGGIDTQYF.

This chain uses TRBV11-2 with TRBJ1-6; D gene uncertain. Germline V gives CDR1 SGHAT, CDR2 FQNNGV. Trimming removed 5 bases at V and 10 bases at J, with 12 bases between. This CDR3 has 13 amino acids. CDR3 in amino acids: CASSMHGESPLHF. The DNA of the CDR3 is TGTGCCAGCAGCATGCACGGGGAGTCACCCCTCCACTTT.

Notes on this clonotype: The CDR3 carries no conserved terminal phenylalanine or tryptophan, so it likely arises from a read error. The V gene is TRBV29-1, the J gene TRBJ1-2; tentative D call: TRBD1 (5 bases). Germline lookup yields CDR1 SQVTM and CDR2 ANQGSEA. The length of the CDR3 is 14 residues. V was cut by 7 bases and J by 2 bases, with 17 bases left in between. DNA of the CDR3: TGCAGCGACGGAGGGGACGGCACAAACTATGGCTACACCCTC. It is translated as CSDGGDGTNYGYTL.

The chain couples TRBV5-5 to TRBJ2-4; maybe TRBD1 (6 bases). This CDR3 is built from 12 residues. The germline CDR1 and CDR2 sequences are SGHKS and YYEKEE (reference sequence). V dropped 0 bases and J dropped 9 bases, with 7 bases sitting between them. CDR3 protein: CASSLVGGIQYF. The CDR3 coding sequence is TGTGCCAGCAGCTTGGTAGGGGGCATTCAGTACTTC.

For this clonotype: The limits of the CDR3 on the DNA are not certain, so only TCRdb's listed CDR3 is given. V is TRBV6-2 or TRBV6-3 and J is TRBJ1-4; the tabulated D call, TRBD1, remains unverified against the DNA. The CDR3 is 14 amino acids in total, end residues counted. Per the germline V gene, CDR1 is MNHEY and CDR2 is SVGEGT. The CDR3 spells CASSEWGALENCFF.

V and J are TRBV5-6 and TRBJ2-7, with TRBD2 identical over 7 bases. Germline CDR1 SGHDT, CDR2 YYEEEE. This CDR3 is built from 15 residues. V lost 0 bases, J lost 2 bases, and 5 bases stayed unmatched. The DNA for the CDR3 is TGTGCCAGCAGCTTGGAGGCGCTAGCGGCCTACGAGCAGTACTTC. It yields the protein CASSLEALAAYEQYF.

This clonotype was observed many times. The chain joins TRBV2 to TRBJ2-5; no reliable D call. The germline gives CDR1 SNHLY, CDR2 FYNNEI. There are 11 residues in the CDR3. With 7 bases removed from V and 4 bases from J, the gap between germline ends came to 7 bases. Written as DNA, the CDR3 is TGTGCCAGCACTCGCCTAGAGACCCAGTACTTC. This sequence encodes CASTRLETQYF.

This clonotype was detected only a few times. The chain carries TRBV6-1 and TRBJ1-5; perhaps TRBD1 as D (6 bases). The CDR3 length is 17 residues. The V gene's germline CDR1 is MNHNS and CDR2 SASEGT. V was pared by 2 bases and J by 0 bases, with 14 bases between. CDR3 coding DNA: TGTGCCAGCAGTGAAAAGAAAACAGGGAATAGCAATCAGCCCCAGCATTTT. Translation gives CASSEKKTGNSNQPQHF.